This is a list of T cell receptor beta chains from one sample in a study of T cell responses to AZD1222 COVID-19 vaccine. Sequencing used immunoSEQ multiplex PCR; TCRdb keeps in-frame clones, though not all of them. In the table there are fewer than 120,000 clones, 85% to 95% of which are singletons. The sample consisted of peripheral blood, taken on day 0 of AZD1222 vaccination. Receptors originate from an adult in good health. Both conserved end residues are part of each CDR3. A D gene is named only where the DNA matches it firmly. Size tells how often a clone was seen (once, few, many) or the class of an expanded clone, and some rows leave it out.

TGTGCCAGTAGTGTCGGACAGGCAGCCTACGAGCAGTACTTC | CASSVGQAAYEQYF | . | TRBJ2-7 | TRBD1 | TRBV19
TGTGCCAGCAGTGAAGATCTAGGGGGCCTGATAACCGGGGAGCTGTTTTTT | CASSEDLGGLITGELFF | . | TRBJ2-2 | TRBD1 | TRBV2
TGTGCCAGCTCACTGGACACAGGCAATCAGCCCCAGCATTTT | CASSLDTGNQPQHF | . | TRBJ1-5 | . | TRBV18
TGTGCCAGCAACCCAGCGGATAATAGCAATCAGCCCCAGCATTTT | CASNPADNSNQPQHF | . | TRBJ1-5 | . | TRBV28
TGCAGCGTTACCCCGACAGGGGGCCGATATGGCTACACCTTC | CSVTPTGGRYGYTF | once | TRBJ1-2 | TRBD1 | TRBV29-1
TGTGCCAGCAGCCAGTCTCGACAGAACTACACCTTC | CASSQSRQNYTF | . | TRBJ1-2 | . | TRBV3-1/TRBV3-2
TGTGCCAGCAGTGAAGATCTCTATGGCTACACCTTC | CASSEDLYGYTF | . | TRBJ1-2 | . | TRBV2
TGTGCCAGCAGTCCGGACAGGCTGCGGGGGGATGAGCAGTTCTTC | CASSPDRLRGDEQFF | . | TRBJ2-1 | . | TRBV28
TGTGCCAGCAGTTCTGCCCAGGGGGTCCATTCACCCCTCCACTTT | CASSSAQGVHSPLHF | . | TRBJ1-6 | TRBD1 | TRBV28
TGTGCCAGCAGTTTCCTTGCTAGCGGGGAGAGCACAGATACGCAGTATTTT | CASSFLASGESTDTQYF | . | TRBJ2-3 | TRBD2 | TRBV27
TGTGCCAGCAGCTGGGGGGGGAACACCGGGGAGCTGTTTTTT | CASSWGGNTGELFF | medium-sized | TRBJ2-2 | TRBD2 | TRBV6-5
TGTGCCAGCAGCCGTCCTGACAGGGGAACACTCTCTGGAAACACCATATATTTT | CASSRPDRGTLSGNTIYF | . | TRBJ1-3 | TRBD1 | TRBV6-2/TRBV6-3
TGTGCCAGTAGTATATCCTATAGCAATCAGCCCCAGCATTTT | CASSISYSNQPQHF | . | TRBJ1-5 | . | TRBV19
TGTGCCAGTAACCCCCAGGGTTTCGCCGGGGAGCTGTTTTTT | CASNPQGFAGELFF | . | TRBJ2-2 | . | TRBV19
TGTGCCAGCACCAAGGACCGGGGATACGAGCAGTACTTC | CASTKDRGYEQYF | . | TRBJ2-7 | . | TRBV12-3/TRBV12-4
TGTGCCAGCAGCTTAGGGTACTACGAGCAGTACTTC | CASSLGYYEQYF | . | TRBJ2-7 | . | TRBV7-9
TGTGCCAGCAGCTTAATCAGTGGGGTGGACTACGAGCAGTACTTC | CASSLISGVDYEQYF | . | TRBJ2-7 | . | TRBV7-2
TGTGCCAGTAAAAGCGGGGGGACGAACACCGGGGAGCTGTTTTTT | CASKSGGTNTGELFF | . | TRBJ2-2 | TRBD2 | TRBV19
TGTGCCAGCTCACCCAAGGGGGATAATTCACCCCTCCACTTT | CASSPKGDNSPLHF | . | TRBJ1-6 | . | TRBV18
TGTGCCAGCAGTTTGGGGGACAGCTCCTACAATGAGCAGTTCTTC | CASSLGDSSYNEQFF | . | TRBJ2-1 | TRBD1 | TRBV28
TGTGCCAGCAGTCTCCGGGACAGGGCCGTGTTTTTT | CASSLRDRAVFF | . | TRBJ1-4 | TRBD1 | TRBV28
TGTGCCAGCAGCTCCGGTCCCCTTGGACCCCTCCACTTT | CASSSGPLGPLHF | . | TRBJ1-6 | . | TRBV11-3
TGTGCCAGCAGGGGACAGGGGGCCTACTATGGCTACACCTTC | CASRGQGAYYGYTF | . | TRBJ1-2 | TRBD1 | TRBV28
TGTGCCAGCAGGGAAGACAGGGGAGGAGGTCAGCCCCAGCATTTT | CASREDRGGGQPQHF | . | TRBJ1-5 | TRBD1 | TRBV2
TGTGCCAGCAGTTACTCATCCGCTCCCAATGAGCAGTTCTTC | CASSYSSAPNEQFF | . | TRBJ2-1 | . | TRBV6-5
TGTGCCAGCAGTCGGGACAGTTTAACCTACGAGCAGTACTTC | CASSRDSLTYEQYF | . | TRBJ2-7 | TRBD1 | TRBV11-3
TGTGCCAGCAATCCGGACCGTTGGAGAGAGCAGTACTTC | CASNPDRWREQYF | . | TRBJ2-7 | . | TRBV6-5
TGTGCCAGCAGTGACTACGGGTCCGGAAACACCATATATTTT | CASSDYGSGNTIYF | . | TRBJ1-3 | . | TRBV2
TGTGCCAGCAGCCTCCAGGAGATGCGGGGGGGCCCAGAGACCCAGTACTTC | CASSLQEMRGGPETQYF | . | TRBJ2-5 | TRBD2 | TRBV7-9
TGTGCCAGCAGCTTAGCTCTGGGGGTACATTCACCCCTCCACTTT | CASSLALGVHSPLHF | . | TRBJ1-6 | . | TRBV11-2
TGTGCCAGCAGCTCCAACACCGGGGAGCTGTTTTTT | CASSSNTGELFF | once | TRBJ2-2 | . | TRBV28
TGCGCCAGCAGCCCTGGGACGGCCCTCTATGGCTACACCTTC | CASSPGTALYGYTF | once | TRBJ1-2 | . | TRBV5-1
TGTGCCAGCAGCCAAGGCGTGTTCGGAGCTTTCTTT | CASSQGVFGAFF | . | TRBJ1-1 | . | TRBV4-2
TGCGCCAGCAGCTTGGGTGGACAGGGAAGCACTGAAGCTTTCTTT | CASSLGGQGSTEAFF | once | TRBJ1-1 | TRBD1 | TRBV5-1
TGTGCCAGCAGACAGTTACCCCAGGCTAACTATGGCTACACCTTC | CASRQLPQANYGYTF | . | TRBJ1-2 | . | TRBV6-5
TGCGCCAGCAGCCCTGGTGGGGGTGGCTCCTATAATTCACCCCTCCACTTT | CASSPGGGGSYNSPLHF | . | TRBJ1-6 | . | TRBV5-1
TGTGCCACCAGCAGAGATCAAAGACAGGGTGGGACCATATATTTT | CATSRDQRQGGTIYF | . | TRBJ1-3 | TRBD1 | TRBV15
TGTGCCAGCAGCCCCACGGCTGGAAACACCATATATTTT | CASSPTAGNTIYF | . | TRBJ1-3 | . | TRBV7-9
TGTGCCAGCTCACCACCTTCCGGACAGGGAGACGAGCAGTACTTC | CASSPPSGQGDEQYF | . | TRBJ2-7 | TRBD1 | TRBV18
TGTGCCAGCAGCGCTGAGGTAGGCTCGGGGGGAACTGAAGCTTTCTTT | CASSAEVGSGGTEAFF | . | TRBJ1-1 | . | TRBV9
TGTGCCACCAGCAGGGGATTGACTAGCGGTGCCGGGGAGCTGTTTTTT | CATSRGLTSGAGELFF | few | TRBJ2-2 | TRBD2 | TRBV15
TGCGCCAGCAGCCAAGACCCCTCGGGGATTAGCAATCAGCCCCAGCATTTT | CASSQDPSGISNQPQHF | . | TRBJ1-5 | . | TRBV4-1
TGTGCCAGCAGCACTTACGTAGCTAACTATGGCTACACCTTC | CASSTYVANYGYTF | once | TRBJ1-2 | . | TRBV5-6
TGTGCCAGCAGTGGGGGGCTCCTGGCCCAAGATACGCAGTATTTT | CASSGGLLAQDTQYF | . | TRBJ2-3 | . | TRBV28
TGCGCCAGCAGCCGTACACCGGGACAGGGAGGTGATGAGCAGTTCTTC | CASSRTPGQGGDEQFF | . | TRBJ2-1 | TRBD1 | TRBV4-1
TGCGCCAGCAGTCAACTAGCCTCCTACAATGAGCAGTTCTTC | CASSQLASYNEQFF | . | TRBJ2-1 | . | TRBV10-2
TGTGCCATCAGTCCCCCTAGCGGGGGGACCTACGAGCAGTACTTC | CAISPPSGGTYEQYF | . | TRBJ2-7 | TRBD2 | TRBV10-3
TGTGCCAGCAATGAGGACAGACCTCTGAGTGGGAACACTGAAGCTTTCTTT | CASNEDRPLSGNTEAFF | . | TRBJ1-1 | . | TRBV27
TGTGCCAGCAGCCAACAGGGGAAAAGAGTGTTTTTT | CASSQQGKRVFF | . | TRBJ1-4 | . | TRBV3-1/TRBV3-2
TGTGCCAGCAGCTTAGAATGGGGACAGGAGACTTACAATGAGCAGTTCTTC | CASSLEWGQETYNEQFF | . | TRBJ2-1 | TRBD1 | TRBV7-9
TGTGCCAGCAGTTCCGGGACTGGGAACACTGAAGCTTTCTTT | CASSSGTGNTEAFF | . | TRBJ1-1 | . | TRBV28
TGTGCCACCAGACCCTGGAGCAGGGTAAATTCTGGAAACACCATATATTTT | CATRPWSRVNSGNTIYF | . | TRBJ1-3 | . | TRBV24-1
TGTGCCAGCAGTTTAACCCGGGTGTCGCCCCAGCATTTT | CASSLTRVSPQHF | . | TRBJ1-5 | . | TRBV27